The 29 T cell receptor beta chains in this list originate from one sample, sequenced in a study of blood T cell repertoires in COVID-19. Sequenced by immunoSEQ multiplex PCR; TCRdb stores in-frame clones only, minus some. This sample has 200,000 to 300,000 clones; more than 85% occur once, and the top ten carry more than 4.5%. The sample was peripheral blood. The receptors originated from a woman aged 55-69 years with COVID-19, enrolled during active disease.

The chain recombines TRBV29-1 with TRBJ2-6, with a possible D match to TRBD2 (5 bases). The CDR3 is 12 amino acids. V was clipped by 8 bases and J by 4 bases, with 9 bases between them. The germline V gene has CDR1 SQVTM and CDR2 ANQGSEA. As DNA, the CDR3 is TGCAGCACCCGAGGGGGGGCCAACGTCCTGACTTTC. Protein: CSTRGGANVLTF.

This clone was seen only once. The chain couples TRBV19 to TRBJ1-1; a weak D match, TRBD1 (6 bases). Germline V gene sequence: CDR1 LNHDA, CDR2 SQIVND (reference sequence). V lost 10 bases to trimming and J lost 4 bases, with 13 bases between them. The CDR3 consists of 12 residues. The CDR3 loop reads CAKGGEGTEAFF. In DNA, the CDR3 is TGTGCCAAAGGGGGAGAGGGCACTGAAGCTTTCTTT. The entire variable domain, with the rest obtained from reference TRBV19 and TRBJ1-1, is as follows: DGGITQSPKYLFRKEGQNVTLSCEQNLNHDAMYWYRQDPGQGLRLIYYSQIVNDFQKGDIAEGYSVSREKKESFPLTVTSAQKNPTAFYLCAKGGEGTEAFFGQGTRLTVV.

For this clone: This same CDR3 is encoded by further DNA sequences in the sample. The V call is TRBV5-1, the J call TRBJ2-2; D remains unclear. Germline loops: CDR1 SGHRS, CDR2 YFSETQ. Trimming left V 3 bases short and J 5 bases short, with 8 bases between. CDR3 length: 13 residues. The CDR3 nucleotides are TGCGCCAGCAGCTCTGCAGGAACCGGGGAGCTGTTTTTT. It specifies CASSSAGTGELFF.

The chain is built from TRBV29-1 and TRBJ2-7; maybe TRBD1 (6 bases). V was cut by 3 bases and J by 9 bases, with 15 bases left in between. The CDR3 consists of 12 residues. Germline CDR1 reads SQVTM; CDR2 reads ANQGSEA. The CDR3 region has the DNA TGCAGCGTTGAGAAGGGGCAGGGGTTGCAGTACTTC. Its translation: CSVEKGQGLQYF.

The gene calls are TRBV30 and TRBJ2-2; no clear D gene. Germline V gene data show CDR1 as GTSNPN and CDR2 as SVGIG (reference sequence). This CDR3 region has 14 residues. With 5 bases removed from V and 0 bases from J, the gap between germline ends came to 10 bases. Written as DNA, the CDR3 is TGTGCCTGGTGTAGTCTGACGAACACCGGGGAGCTGTTTTTT. It encodes CAWCSLTNTGELFF.

The rearrangement joins TRBV6-6 to TRBJ1-2; D gene ambiguous. CDR1 and CDR2 (germline): MNHNY, SVGAGI (reference sequence). V lost 6 bases to trimming and J lost 4 bases, with 3 bases between them. The CDR3 totals 10 residues. This chain's CDR3 is CASSSYGYTF. CDR3 DNA sequence: TGTGCCAGCAGCTCCTATGGCTACACCTTC.

V and J are TRBV7-9 and TRBJ1-5, with no clear D. CDR1 SEHNR and CDR2 FQNEAQ come from the germline V gene (reference sequence). V gave up 5 bases and J gave up 7 bases, with 12 bases separating them. The CDR3 is 13 amino acids. The CDR3 DNA follows: TGTGCCAGCAGCCAAGGGTGGGAGCAGCCCCAGCATTTT. This sequence encodes CASSQGWEQPQHF.

The J gene is TRBJ2-3, the V gene TRBV3-1 (or the pseudogene TRBV3-2), with TRBD2 as a possible D gene (5 bases). Germline V CDR1 and CDR2: LGHDT, YNNKEL (reference sequence). This CDR3 has 12 residues. V lost 4 bases and J lost 5, with 7 bases in between. CDR3 nucleotides: TGTGCCAGCAGCCCAGCGGAAGATACGCAGTATTTT. Its protein is CASSPAEDTQYF.

In the case of this clone: Other DNA sequences in the sample encode the same CDR3. The gene calls are TRBV19 and TRBJ1-1, with 7 nucleotides matching TRBD1. The CDR3 is 14 residues long. V dropped 7 bases and J dropped 5; count of bases not matched to a gene: 10. Germline lookup yields CDR1 LNHDA and CDR2 SQIVND (reference sequence). The CDR3 DNA sequence: TGTGCCAGTACCCAAGACAGGGTTGGAACTGAAGCTTTCTTT. Its translation is CASTQDRVGTEAFF.

The chain links TRBV29-1 to TRBJ2-1; 8 nucleotides line up with TRBD2. J was trimmed by 8 bases and V by 6 bases; bases with no gene match: 18. The CDR3 spans 16 residues. Germline V CDR1 and CDR2: SQVTM, ANQGSEA. The DNA of the CDR3 is TGCAGCGTACAAAAAACCGGGACTAGGAGCTTCGATGAGCAGTTCTTC. Protein: CSVQKTGTRSFDEQFF.

The chain couples TRBV11-1 to TRBJ1-1; D is uncertain. Germline V lookup: CDR1 SGHAT, CDR2 FQDESV (reference sequence). This CDR3 has 15 residues. Trimming left V 5 bases short and J 0 bases short, with 13 bases between. The CDR3 reads CASSPRPGMNTEAFF. The CDR3 nucleotides are TGTGCCAGCAGCCCCAGACCGGGTATGAACACTGAAGCTTTCTTT.

The chain recombines TRBV19 with TRBJ1-1; D remains ambiguous. The germline V and J ends were trimmed by 5 bases and 5 bases, with 18 bases remaining between them. The CDR3 is 15 amino acids. CDR1 is LNHDA and CDR2 is SQIVND in the germline V gene (reference sequence). CDR3: CASSPRTRAGTEAFF. The CDR3 DNA follows: TGTGCCAGTAGTCCGAGGACGAGGGCTGGGACTGAAGCTTTCTTT.

This chain joins TRBV6-1 and TRBJ2-7; unclear D gene. Trimming took 3 bases from V and 7 from J, leaving 7 bases between them. Germline CDR1 reads MNHNS; CDR2 reads SASEGT. The CDR3 spans 11 residues. The CDR3 region is CASSDLLEQYF. The CDR3 region has the DNA TGTGCCAGCAGTGACCTCCTGGAGCAGTACTTC.

The gene calls are TRBV19 and TRBJ1-6; no reliable D call. CDR3 length equals 15 residues. Trimming removed 3 bases at V and 7 bases at J, with 13 bases between. CDR1 LNHDA and CDR2 SQIVND come from the germline V gene (reference sequence). The CDR3 DNA reads as TGTGCCAGTAGTATCGCCCTTGCGGAAAATTCACCCCTCCACTTT. This translates into CASSIALAENSPLHF.

A remark on this clone: The junction shows a germline mismatch at one end, possibly a read error. The chain joins TRBV28 to TRBJ2-7; 12 nucleotides agree with TRBD2. The V gene's germline CDR1 is MDHEN and CDR2 SYDVKM. The CDR3 spans 16 residues. CDR3 nucleotides: TGTGCCAGCAGTTTAAGTGTGGGGCTAGCGGGAGGGCCCACGGGTTTC. This translates into CASSLSVGLAGGPTGF.

The chain is built from TRBV7-2 and TRBJ1-3, with 7 nucleotides matching TRBD1. The CDR3 sequence is 15 residues long. V was clipped by 5 bases and J by 4 bases; unmatched bases: 8. The germline V gene encodes CDR1 SGHTA and CDR2 FQGNSA. CDR3 nucleotides: TGTGCCAGCAGCACCCAGACAGGGAAAGGAAACACCATATATTTT. This codes for CASSTQTGKGNTIYF.

The V call is TRBV28, the J call TRBJ2-3, with 15 positions matching TRBD2. The CDR3 consists of 15 residues. Germline V gives CDR1 MDHEN, CDR2 SYDVKM. After removal of 6 bases from V and 4 bases from J, the junction contained 2 bases not matched to a gene. The CDR3: CASRRTSGRADTQYF. For the CDR3, the DNA is TGTGCCAGCAGGCGGACTAGCGGGAGGGCAGATACGCAGTATTTT.

This clone has only one observation. The V and J genes are TRBV18 and TRBJ1-1; TRBD1 matches at 8 bases. Germline loops: CDR1 KGHSH, CDR2 LQKENI. V lost 6 bases, J lost 1 base, and 4 bases stayed unmatched. This CDR3 region has 14 residues. The CDR3 here is CASSVQGGNTEAFF. CDR3 coding DNA: TGTGCCAGCTCCGTACAGGGGGGGAACACTGAAGCTTTCTTT.

The rearrangement uses TRBV3-1 (or the pseudogene TRBV3-2) and TRBJ2-1; a possible D gene is TRBD2 (6 bases). V was shortened by 1 base and J by 3 bases, with 10 bases between the two germline ends. This CDR3 is 15 amino acids long. Germline CDR1 reads LGHDT; CDR2 reads YNNKEL (reference sequence). CDR3 amino acids: CASSQAGTFYNEQFF. Written as DNA, the CDR3 is TGTGCCAGCAGCCAAGCAGGGACTTTCTACAATGAGCAGTTCTTC.

V and J are TRBV5-1 and TRBJ2-2; TRBD2 aligns across 11 bases. CDR3 length: 16 residues. V lost 2 bases to trimming and J lost 3 bases; unmatched junction nucleotides: 3. The germline V gene has CDR1 SGHRS and CDR2 YFSETQ. This CDR3 reads CASSLGTSGYTGELFF. For the CDR3, the DNA is TGCGCCAGCAGCTTAGGGACTAGCGGCTACACCGGGGAGCTGTTTTTT.

The rearrangement uses TRBV6-5 and TRBJ1-6; 10 positions match TRBD1. J was trimmed by 10 bases and V by 0 bases; bases with no gene match: 6. The CDR3 is 16 amino acids. The V gene's germline CDR1 is MNHEY and CDR2 SVGAGI. The DNA for the CDR3 is TGTGCCAGCAGTTACTCCGGACAGGGGGACCGATCACCCCTCCACTTT. This translates into CASSYSGQGDRSPLHF.

DNA of the CDR3: TGTGCCACCAGTAAACAGGGAATCGATGGCTACACCTTC. Amino acids: CATSKQGIDGYTF. The J gene is TRBJ1-2, the V gene TRBV15; the D gene is possibly TRBD1 (6 bases). Germline V gene data show CDR1 as LNHNV and CDR2 as YYDKDF (reference sequence). The V and J ends lost 6 bases and 6 bases respectively, with 14 bases between them. CDR3 length equals 13 residues.

The J gene is TRBJ1-1, the V gene TRBV28, with TRBD1 as a possible D gene (5 bases). CDR1 MDHEN and CDR2 SYDVKM come from the germline V gene. The V end was cut by 3 bases, the J end by 1 base, with 12 bases between. This CDR3 has 15 amino acids. Written as DNA, the CDR3 is TGTGCCAGCAGTTTGACAGAAGAAAGGAACACTGAAGCTTTCTTT. Translated, it gives CASSLTEERNTEAFF.

The gene calls are TRBV3-1 (or the pseudogene TRBV3-2) and TRBJ2-1; 9 bases map to TRBD2. The germline V gene has CDR1 LGHDT and CDR2 YNNKEL (reference sequence). This CDR3 is built from 17 residues. The trim removed 0 bases at V and 4 bases at J, leaving 7 bases unmatched. This CDR3 is CASSQEYASGTYNEQFF. The CDR3 DNA reads as TGTGCCAGCAGCCAAGAGTACGCTAGCGGGACTTACAATGAGCAGTTCTTC.

This chain joins TRBV6-2 or TRBV6-3 and TRBJ1-6, with D unclear. The V gene lost 6 bases and the J gene lost 14 bases, with 20 bases spanning the gap. Germline CDR1 reads MNHEY; CDR2 reads SVGEGT. The CDR3 totals 14 residues. The CDR3 nucleotides are TGTGCCAGCAGCCTTGCGGGCCGACTTGGAACCCTCCACTTT. Protein: CASSLAGRLGTLHF.

This clone has a handful of counts. The chain is built from TRBV28 and TRBJ1-2, with D perhaps matching TRBD1 (6 bases). The CDR3 covers 14 residues. CDR1 MDHEN and CDR2 SYDVKM come from the germline V gene. V lost 3 bases and J 6 bases, leaving 14 bases between the germline ends. CDR3 loop: CASSFQGRSHGYTF. The CDR3 nucleotides read TGTGCCAGCAGTTTCCAGGGGCGATCCCATGGCTACACCTTC.

The chain recombines TRBV28 with TRBJ2-1; D might be TRBD1 (6 bases). V dropped 4 bases and J dropped 9 bases, with 16 bases sitting between them. CDR1 and CDR2 (germline): MDHEN, SYDVKM. There are 14 residues in the CDR3. The CDR3 coding sequence is TGTGCCAGCAGTTGGAGGCTACCGGACAGTGAGCAGTTCTTC. Its translation: CASSWRLPDSEQFF. Combining the CDR3 with reference TRBV28 and TRBJ2-1 gives the whole variable domain DVKVTQSSRYLVKRTGEKVFLECVQDMDHENMFWYRQDPGLGLRLIYFSYDVKMKEKGDIPEGYSVSREKKERFSLILESASTNQTSMYLCASSWRLPDSEQFFGPGTRLTVL.

The chain has TRBV5-1 and TRBJ2-1; the match to TRBD2 covers 7 bases. Germline CDR1 and CDR2: SGHRS and YFSETQ. The CDR3 totals 16 residues. The J segment lost 8 bases and the V segment lost 1 base, leaving 12 bases of the junction unmatched. The DNA for the CDR3 is TGCGCCAGCAGCTTGTTGGGCAGCGGGATAACGGATGAGCAGTTCTTC. Encoded protein: CASSLLGSGITDEQFF.

CDR3 sequence (DNA): TGTGCCAGCAGCCTTCTCGCGGAGCAGTTCTTC. This sequence encodes CASSLLAEQFF. The rearrangement links TRBV7-2 to TRBJ2-1; D is ambiguous. The CDR3 consists of 11 residues. Looked up from germline, CDR1 is SGHTA and CDR2 is FQGNSA. V shed 5 bases and J shed 10 bases, with 9 bases lying between them.